This note documents a single T cell receptor beta chain sequence. This clone was counted between two and nine times. The antigen this receptor binds is unknown. Base qualities were left out, and no much larger clone turns up one base away. This specimen includes other DNA sequences encoding the same CDR3. The cohort consisted of 666 healthy bone marrow donors. At the time of sampling, every cohort member was nominally healthy, though immune exposures that went unrecorded were likely present. The donor tested CMV seropositive, placing the donor among the 289 seropositive members of the cohort. Every donor gave a peripheral blood sample, and the peripheral blood mononuclear cells from that sample were used for TCR beta sequencing. The Qiagen DNeasy Blood Extraction Kit was used to extract genomic DNA from the blood cell samples. The entry originates in a study of cytomegalovirus exposure and HLA in healthy donors (dated by TCRdb to between 2016 and 2019). For context, the study as a whole: According to an earlier analysis of 587 of the donors, 150 million to 200 million T cells yielded over 100 million unique TCR beta sequences and more than 250 Gb of sequence data. About 280 gigabases of sequencing data and around 85 million unique TCR sequences made up an early release that covered around 640 HLA-typed donors. Among the approximately 430 genotyped donors, approximately 76% belonged to the genetic ancestry cluster associated with self-reported Caucasian donors. The study aimed to test whether cataloging public T cell receptors could reveal signatures of past pathogen exposure. The study used immunosequencing to profile the T cell repertoires of about 670 subjects and linked those repertoires to cytomegalovirus serostatus. Along with the approximately 700-subject first cohort, a separate validation cohort of over a hundred different subjects was used. The study combined high-throughput TCR immunosequencing, statistical association of individual TCRs with disease status, and machine learning to predict cytomegalovirus infection status. A later analysis re-examined previously published TCR beta repertoires from roughly 650 donors and added high-resolution HLA genotyping to investigate patterns of TCR occurrence. Rather than drawing on any new phenotypic data, the later analysis identified candidate immune exposures from TCR beta sequences and the way those sequences occurred across donors. An earlier analysis of several hundred of the donors used high-throughput TCR beta sequencing to judge whether each TCR beta V gene segment behaved as functional or pseudogenic. Alongside the repertoire data, information on donor age, sex, ethnicity and CMV serostatus was compiled. A later genetic analysis used genome-wide SNP genotypes for about 60% of the 666 donors, treating that subset as a discovery cohort. Every discovery cohort repertoire had been produced on one sequencing platform. Class I and class II HLA loci were covered by the typing at four-digit resolution. The number of donors typed differed by locus, with roughly 620-640 for A, B, C, DRB1 and DQB1, 522 for DQA1, 600 to 610 for DPA1, and approximately 470 for DPB1. A handful of DR-DQ haplotypes were handled as single units for association and clustering because linkage in the cohort was strong. Among around 400 genotyped donors of the cohort, an average of about 240,000 unique TCR beta nucleotide sequences was sequenced per donor, of which about 18% were non-productive. The investigation overall reported the following: Sequencing depth was assumed to be roughly uniform across donors in the presence/absence analyses, though that assumption may not hold. A later analysis reported that several top co-occurrence clusters appeared linked to parvovirus B19, influenza, CMV and Epstein-Barr virus. A further reported finding was that TCR beta sequences accurately predicted the HLA-A and HLA-B alleles for most subjects in the first cohort. While some public TCRs were present in many individuals, most TCR sequences turned up only very rarely across donors. According to the authors, the approach could potentially be generalized to other disease states and immunological phenotypes. In a later analysis, 16,951 TCR beta sequences were associated with specific HLA alleles at a false discovery rate of 0.05. Because some donors lacked HLA typing at each locus, the association tests relied only on the typed subset. In the study, 164 TCR beta chains were listed as associated with cytomegalovirus. A later genetic analysis associated a missense DCLRE1C variant with V-gene and J-gene trimming of TCR beta chains, and an independent cohort replicated the association. Three of the identified cytomegalovirus-associated TCR beta chains were confirmed in vitro to be specific for cytomegalovirus antigens. In a later genetic analysis, fewer N-insertions in productive TCRs were reported among donors in an Asian-associated ancestry cluster than the roughly 700-donor mean. Strong co-occurrence of HLA alleles, especially DR and DQ, made assigning TCR associations to individual alleles difficult. Compared with equally common non-associated chains, HLA-associated TCR beta chains in a later analysis were more clonally expanded and had lower generation probabilities. In a later analysis, the rate of TCR association differed among HLA loci, with DRB1 alleles having the most associated TCRs and HLA-C alleles having the fewest. This cohort had only TCR beta chains sequenced, and the lack of alpha or paired-chain data limited which features could be detected. Over 15 rarely observed V segments, including chromosome 9 orphons, were excluded from the earlier analysis of a few hundred of the donors because counts were too low. Broadly in line with IMGT annotations, most TCR beta V segments showed up in productive rearrangements about 87% or about 30% of the time in an earlier analysis of several hundred of the donors. The 87-base-pair reads could not distinguish some IMGT-functional V segments, including TRBV6-2 and TRBV6-3, so those segments were excluded. In both the original and validation cohorts, the classifier was reported to diagnose cytomegalovirus status with high specificity and sensitivity. The only immune exposure information available for the cohort was CMV serostatus. Correlated functional status among segregating V segments might reflect linkage disequilibrium, but an unknown experimental factor could not be ruled out. Most CMV-associated TCR beta chains appeared to be HLA-restricted in a later analysis, and the HLA associations seemed to be driven largely by CMV exposure. A group of highly shared sequence variants was considered likely to be a technical artifact of the sequencing pipeline.

The germline V gene specifies SGHRS as CDR1 and YFSETQ as CDR2. V drops 4 bases and J drops 5 bases, leaving 15 bases in between. The CDR3 contains 14 residues, cysteine and phenylalanine counted. The DNA shown is the 42-base CDR3, in frame from base 1. Libraries were made using the immunoSEQ multiplex PCR assay. The multiplex PCR relied on a mix of 60 forward primers for TCR Vbeta segments and 13 reverse primers for TCR Jbeta segments. Amplification of the CDR3 region of rearranged TCR beta genes was performed with a multiplex PCR assay on genomic DNA. Amplified TCR beta libraries were sequenced as 87-base-pair reads on the Illumina HiSeq System. The original methods were these. A later analysis tallied roughly 76 million unique TCR beta chains across the 640 or so repertoires, and some 10 million of those chains were shared by two or more donors. A nearest-neighbor algorithm error-corrected the raw reads and collapsed the reads into unique sequences, merging closely related sequences to remove PCR and sequencing errors. To assign V, D and J gene segments, CDR3 sequences were aligned to IMGT reference sequences. Each retained sequence needed at least a six-nucleotide match to both a V gene segment and a J gene segment. A rearrangement was called productive if the CDR3 had no stop codons and remained in frame with V and J, and every other rearrangement was called non-productive. CDR3 was defined according to IMGT convention as the region running from the second conserved V-encoded cysteine to the conserved J-encoded phenylalanine. The earlier analysis of more than 450 of the donors excluded sequences that lacked an unambiguous match to a single V gene segment. In an earlier analysis of several hundred of the donors, V segments were called functional above 56.7% productive rearrangements and were called segregating when the between-donor standard deviation exceeded 5%. A statistical classification framework was built for diagnosing cytomegalovirus status from the catalog of TCR beta chain sequences. In a later analysis, TCR nucleotide sequences were compared against IMGT/GENE-DB human TR gene sequences so that V and J genes could be assigned. Using the TCRdist pipeline, a later analysis assigned CDR3 sequences along with most-parsimonious VDJ recombination scenarios. A later analysis defined each TCR beta chain by its CDR3 amino acid sequence plus V-gene family, and excluded reads lacking a unique V-gene family. A later analysis removed 592 highly shared, low-generation-probability nucleotide sequences to deal with suspected cross-contamination and a sequencing artifact. In a later analysis, a clonal expansion index was calculated for each public chain from normalized within-repertoire ranks of inferred template counts. Generation probabilities in a later analysis came from a VDJ recombination model fitted to out-of-frame rearrangements, and those results were checked against IGoR. In a later analysis, hypergeometric tests were used to score TCR-TCR, TCR-HLA and TCR-CMV co-occurrence, with a repertoire-size bias correction applied to TCR pairs. A later analysis estimated false discovery rates by permuting HLA or CMV assignments 20 times. A later analysis grouped co-occurring TCRs with DBSCAN, adding TCRdist sequence similarity when clustering within HLA-allele-positive subsets. Repertoires with fewer than 30,000 or more than 120,000 public chains were left out of co-occurrence clustering, as were five repertoires with anomalous nucleotide sharing. The source is immuneACCESS, and TCRdb retained only in-frame sequences with V and J called. Part of the clones is not carried over; for the studies checked, unresolved V genes explain less than half of this, and the remainder is unexplained. From that table come the V and J calls and clone size; the DNA was used to work out D and trimming. The sample table records about 150,000 clones; less than 85% of these occur just once. 6.3% of the sample comes from the top ten.

Specimen: PBMCs. The chain couples TRBV5-1 to TRBJ1-2; the D gene is perhaps TRBD1, on 6 matching bases. The origin of this receptor is a man aged 45-60 years in good health and CMV-seropositive. The DNA is as follows: TGCGCCAGCAGCGTGGACGGGGGGGCATATGGCTACACCTTC. It is translated as CASSVDGGAYGYTF.